A selection of T cell receptor beta chains follows, all from one sample in a study of patients and donors after allogeneic stem cell transplantation. Each CDR3 protein gets one entry after TCRdb re-called the RT-PCR reads with MiXCR. The sample has 920,000 or so distinct CDR3 sequences, around 17% seen once. The sample taken for sequencing was blood, either unsorted or a sorted T cell fraction (not recorded which). The receptors shown here come from a human donor who was either an allogeneic HSCT recipient or a stem cell or donor lymphocyte infusion donor (not recorded which). It is not recorded whose cells these are; they may come from a transplant donor. Each CDR3 is given with its conserved first and last residue. D genes are given only for firm matches. For some rows the clone size is stated as once, few or many, or as a class when expanded; others skip it.

J gene,clone size,D gene,V gene,CDR3 DNA,CDR3 protein
TRBJ2-7,few,TRBD2,TRBV7-9,TGTGCCAGCAGCTTTCGCGGGGGGAGCTCCTACGAGCAGTACTTC,CASSFRGGSSYEQYF
TRBJ2-7,few,TRBD1,TRBV4-1,TGCGCCAGCAGCGTTAAGGGGACAGTGGACTACGAGCAGTACTTC,CASSVKGTVDYEQYF
TRBJ2-2,NA,TRBD1,TRBV7-8,TGTGCCAGCAGCCCAGGGACAGGGGCTGACGGGGAGCTGTTTTTT,CASSPGTGADGELFF
TRBJ2-5,NA,TRBD2,TRBV20-1,TGCAGTGCTAGGGTTAGCGGGTCTTCCCAGCGGACCCAGTACTTC,CSARVSGSSQRTQYF
TRBJ2-7,few,NA,TRBV11-2,TGTGCCAGCAGCTTAGAAGGCAGGGTGGGCGAGCAGTACTTC,CASSLEGRVGEQYF
TRBJ2-7,NA,NA,TRBV20-1,TGCAGTGCTAGGGGGGGAGCCTACGAGCAGTACTTC,CSARGGAYEQYF
TRBJ1-3,NA,NA,TRBV5-1,TGCGCCAGCAGCTACGACTCCGGGTCGGGAAACACCATATATTTT,CASSYDSGSGNTIYF
TRBJ2-1,few,TRBD1,TRBV15,TGTGCCACCAGCAGGGACAGGGACCCCTACAATGAGCAGTTCTTC,CATSRDRDPYNEQFF
TRBJ1-5,NA,TRBD1,TRBV12-3/TRBV12-4,TGTGCCAGCAGTTTAGGCAGGGGGACGAATCAGCCCCAGCATTTT,CASSLGRGTNQPQHF
TRBJ2-1,NA,NA,TRBV3-1,TGTGCCAGCAGCCAAGAGGCGACCCGGAGCTCCTACAATGAGCAGTTCTTC,CASSQEATRSSYNEQFF
TRBJ2-3,many,TRBD1,TRBV12-3/TRBV12-4,TGTGCCAGCAGTTCCGGGACAGCAGATACGCAGTATTTT,CASSSGTADTQYF
TRBJ2-1,NA,TRBD2,TRBV3-1,TGTGCCAGCAGCCAAGAACTCCCTAGCGGGGGGTCCGATCCTAGCTCCTACAATGAGCAGTTCTTC,CASSQELPSGGSDPSSYNEQFF
TRBJ2-1,NA,NA,TRBV6-1,TGTGCCAGCAACCCCCGGGACAACTACAATGAGCAGTTCTTC,CASNPRDNYNEQFF
TRBJ2-1,few,TRBD2,TRBV3-1,TGTGCCAGCAGCCGAAGGAGAGGGCTAGCGGTTCGGAATGAGCAGTTCTTC,CASSRRRGLAVRNEQFF
TRBJ1-4,few,NA,TRBV6-1,TGTGCCAGCAGCTTCTTGACCCTAGGGAATAATGAAAAACTGTTTTTT,CASSFLTLGNNEKLFF
TRBJ2-1,few,TRBD1,TRBV13,TGTGCCAGCAGCTTTGAGGGACAGGGGGTTTGGAATGAGCAGTTCTTC,CASSFEGQGVWNEQFF
TRBJ1-5,few,NA,TRBV5-1,TGCGCCAGCAGCCTCGACCGGGAGCCCCAGCATTTT,CASSLDREPQHF
TRBJ1-2,few,NA,TRBV11-2,TGTGCCAGCAGCTCGGACCGATTTGGGGGCGGCTACACCTTC,CASSSDRFGGGYTF
TRBJ1-5,few,NA,TRBV12-5,TGTGCTAGTGGCCCGGACAGACAAAATCAGCCCCAGCATTTT,CASGPDRQNQPQHF
TRBJ2-7,NA,NA,TRBV5-6,TGTGCCAGCAGCTTAAACCGGGCTGCCGAGCAGTACTTC,CASSLNRAAEQYF
TRBJ1-2,NA,TRBD1,TRBV5-6,TGTGCCAGCAGCTGGGACAGCCTTGAAGTCCTTAGCTACACCTTC,CASSWDSLEVLSYTF
TRBJ2-1,NA,NA,TRBV12-3/TRBV12-4,TGTGCCAGCAGTGAAAGTGGGACTGAGCAGTTCTTC,CASSESGTEQFF
TRBJ1-5,few,NA,TRBV5-6,TGTGCCAGCAGCTCGTTACAGGCGTTTAGCAATCAGCCCCAGCATTTT,CASSSLQAFSNQPQHF
TRBJ2-2,few,NA,TRBV12-3/TRBV12-4,TGTGCCAGCACTCCACTTGGCTCTTTCAACACCGGGGAGCTGTTTTTT,CASTPLGSFNTGELFF
TRBJ2-3,many,NA,TRBV12-3/TRBV12-4,TGTGCCAGCAGTCCACGGGGGCCTAGCACAGATACGCAGTATTTT,CASSPRGPSTDTQYF
TRBJ1-2,NA,NA,TRBV4-2,TGTGCCAGCAGCGGCCGGACAGTGGATTATTATGGCTACACCTTC,CASSGRTVDYYGYTF
TRBJ2-3,NA,TRBD1,TRBV20-1,TGCAGTGCTAGAGATCTTCAGGGGGCAACAGATACGCAGTATTTT,CSARDLQGATDTQYF
TRBJ1-1,few,NA,TRBV9,TGTGCCAGCAGCCCCTGGACGGGTACTTTGAACACTGAAGCTTTCTTT,CASSPWTGTLNTEAFF
TRBJ2-1,NA,NA,TRBV6-5,TGTGCCAGCAGTTATGCCCCGCCCCGGCCCCGGGATGAGCAGTTCTTC,CASSYAPPRPRDEQFF
TRBJ2-1,many,TRBD2,TRBV29-1,TGCAGCGTTTCGACTAGCGGGACGAGCAATGAGCAGTTCTTC,CSVSTSGTSNEQFF
TRBJ2-6,few,NA,TRBV14,TGTGCCAGCAGCCAAGATGGAAACCTTTACTCTGGGGCCAACGTCCTGACTTTC,CASSQDGNLYSGANVLTF
TRBJ2-3,few,TRBD2,TRBV9,TGTGCCAGCAGCGCGACTAGCGGGCCAGCTAGCACAGATACGCAGTATTTT,CASSATSGPASTDTQYF
TRBJ1-1,few,NA,TRBV4-1,TGCGCCAGCAGCCAAGTTACCTCGAACACTGAAGCTTTCTTT,CASSQVTSNTEAFF
TRBJ2-3,many,TRBD1,TRBV5-1,TGCGCCAGCAGCCTAGGGACAGGGGATAGTACAGATACGCAGTATTTT,CASSLGTGDSTDTQYF
TRBJ1-5,many,NA,TRBV6-1,TGTGCCAGCAGTCGACGGGCCGGGCAGCCCCAGCATTTT,CASSRRAGQPQHF
TRBJ1-5,NA,NA,TRBV27,TGTGCCAGCAGTTTAGGGGTAGAAACCAATCAGCCCCAGCATTTT,CASSLGVETNQPQHF
TRBJ1-1,few,NA,TRBV3-1,TGTGCCAGCAGCCAAGATGCGGTGAACACTGAAGCTTTCTTT,CASSQDAVNTEAFF
TRBJ1-6,NA,NA,TRBV27,TGTGCCAGCAGTTTAGTCGCGGGGTTTAGGACACCCCTCCACTTT,CASSLVAGFRTPLHF
TRBJ2-7,NA,NA,TRBV6-1,TGTGCCAGCAGTGTAAGGCGGGATGGGCTCGCCGAGCAGTACTTC,CASSVRRDGLAEQYF
TRBJ2-3,few,TRBD2,TRBV5-1,TGCGCCAGCAGCCGGAGCGGGGGCGAGGTAGATACGCAGTATTTT,CASSRSGGEVDTQYF
TRBJ1-1,few,TRBD1,TRBV6-5,TGTGCCAGCAGTTCCACACTGGGGGGACAGGGTGGGACTGAAGCTTTCTTT,CASSSTLGGQGGTEAFF
TRBJ2-3,NA,TRBD2,TRBV12-3/TRBV12-4,TGTGCCAGCAGTTTAACCGGGACTAGCGGGAGGGCCGTGGGCACAGATACGCAGTATTTT,CASSLTGTSGRAVGTDTQYF
TRBJ2-7,few,NA,TRBV2,TGTGCCAGCAGGGAAGGGGGCTACGAGCAGTACTTC,CASREGGYEQYF
TRBJ1-2,NA,TRBD1,TRBV3-1,TGTGCCAGCAGCCAAAAGGTGGGGACAGGGTATGGCTACACCTTC,CASSQKVGTGYGYTF
TRBJ1-2,few,NA,TRBV14,TGTGCCAGCAGCCAAGGGCAGGGGAATGGCTACACCTTC,CASSQGQGNGYTF
TRBJ2-2,many,NA,TRBV20-1,TGCAGTGCTAGAGATCTGGGCAGGAGCACCGGGGAGCTGTTTTTT,CSARDLGRSTGELFF
TRBJ2-7,NA,NA,TRBV27,TGTGCCAGCAGTTTCGGGGGGCGCTCCGAGCAGTACTTC,CASSFGGRSEQYF
TRBJ2-7,few,TRBD1,TRBV5-6,TGTGCCAGCAGCCCCCTTGGGACAGGAAATCACGAGCAGTACTTC,CASSPLGTGNHEQYF
TRBJ1-2,few,NA,TRBV6-2/TRBV6-3,TGTGCCAGCATCTATAGGACAACCTCCTATGGCTACACCTTC,CASIYRTTSYGYTF
TRBJ2-1,few,NA,TRBV4-1,TGCGCCAGCAGCCAAGAAGGGCCGGGAAGCTCCTACAATGAGCAGTTCTTC,CASSQEGPGSSYNEQFF